Listed here are 10 T cell receptor beta chains from one sample, sequenced in a study of blood T cell repertoires in COVID-19. Method: immunoSEQ multiplex PCR; TCRdb's copy keeps in-frame clones and lacks some. The sample consists of 140,000 to 150,000 clones, approximately 81% of them appearing once. Sequenced: peripheral blood. These receptors were collected from a human donor in a cohort sampled during active COVID-19.

The chain carries TRBV7-2 and TRBJ2-3, with 7 bases fitting TRBD2. Germline CDR1 and CDR2: SGHTA and FQGNSA. This CDR3 comprises 15 residues. Unmatched junction bases numbered 7, after V lost 5 bases and J lost 2 bases. The CDR3 DNA is TGTGCCAGCAGCCTCCCAGCGGGATCCACAGATACGCAGTATTTT. It yields the protein CASSLPAGSTDTQYF.

The chain has TRBV6-6 and TRBJ2-5; D gene unclear. V was shortened by 5 bases and J by 5 bases, with 21 bases between the two germline ends. The germline gives CDR1 MNHNY, CDR2 SVGAGI (reference sequence). CDR3 length equals 16 residues. As DNA, the CDR3 is TGTGCCAGCAGTCTAAGGCCACCAACTATATGGGAGACCCAGTACTTC. It encodes CASSLRPPTIWETQYF.

V usage is TRBV6-6 and J usage is TRBJ2-7, with 10 bases lining up with TRBD1. J lost 7 bases, V lost 4 bases, and 10 bases had no gene match. The CDR3 has 15 residues. From germline, CDR1 is MNHNY and CDR2 SVGAGI (reference sequence). CDR3 sequence reads: CASSFPGQGFYEQYF. In nucleotides, the CDR3 is TGTGCCAGCAGTTTCCCGGGACAGGGGTTTTATGAGCAGTACTTC.

This clone was recorded once. Other DNA sequences from this sample encode an identical CDR3 as well. J is TRBJ2-7 and V is TRBV5-1, with 8 bases matching TRBD1. The CDR3 is 13 amino acids. From germline, CDR1 is SGHRS and CDR2 YFSETQ. Trimming at V came to 1 base and at J to 3 bases, leaving 0 bases not matched to a gene. The CDR3 nucleotides read TGCGCCAGCAGCTTGACAGGGGGCTACGAGCAGTACTTC. Protein sequence: CASSLTGGYEQYF.

This chain uses TRBV6-2 or TRBV6-3 with TRBJ2-3; the match to TRBD2 covers 13 bases. V shed 1 base, J shed 5 bases, and the junction held 0 bases outside the gene matches. The CDR3 has 15 amino acids. From germline, CDR1 is MNHEY and CDR2 SVGEGT. The CDR3 reads CASSYWTSGRDTQYF. CDR3 bases: TGTGCCAGCAGTTACTGGACTAGCGGGAGAGATACGCAGTATTTT.

The V gene is TRBV28, the J gene TRBJ2-7; perhaps TRBD1 as D (5 bases). Germline-derived CDR1 and CDR2 are MDHEN and SYDVKM. V was cut by 1 base and J by 8 bases, with 9 bases left in between. The CDR3 loop spans 12 amino acids. The CDR3 DNA reads as TGTGCCAGCAGTTTATACCAGGGCAAGCAGTACTTC. Encoded protein: CASSLYQGKQYF.

The chain links TRBV28 to TRBJ1-6; 7 nucleotides align to TRBD1. Unmatched junction bases numbered 1, after V lost 5 bases and J lost 6 bases. Germline CDR1 reads MDHEN; CDR2 reads SYDVKM. The CDR3 loop spans 13 amino acids. The CDR3 loop reads CASSRDSNSPLHF. CDR3 bases: TGTGCCAGCAGTCGGGACAGTAATTCACCCCTCCACTTT.

This clone was counted a single time. V and J are TRBV4-1 and TRBJ1-2; 7 nucleotides match TRBD1. This CDR3 comprises 14 residues. Trimming at V came to 2 bases and at J to 8 bases, leaving 8 bases not matched to a gene. CDR1 and CDR2 from the germline V gene are MGHRA and YSYEKL. The CDR3 region has the DNA TGCGCCAGCAGCCAAACCAACAGGGGCGGGGGCTACACCTTC. As protein: CASSQTNRGGGYTF.

This clone was recorded at least ten times. The J gene is TRBJ2-7, the V gene TRBV6-6; 8 nucleotides agree with TRBD1. J lost 5 bases, V lost 8 bases, and 2 bases had no gene match. The germline V gene has CDR1 MNHNY and CDR2 SVGAGI (reference sequence). The CDR3 spans 11 residues. CDR3: CASGQGNEQYF. CDR3 bases: TGTGCCAGCGGACAGGGAAACGAGCAGTACTTC.

The CDR3 DNA sequence: TGTGCCAGTAGTAAACACTCGACAGGGGGCAATCAGCCCCAGCATTTT. Translation gives CASSKHSTGGNQPQHF. The chain joins TRBV19 to TRBJ1-5; 8 nucleotides align to TRBD1. CDR3 size: 16 residues. V lost 4 bases to trimming and J lost 2 bases; unmatched junction nucleotides: 7. Germline V CDR1 and CDR2: LNHDA, SQIVND (reference sequence).